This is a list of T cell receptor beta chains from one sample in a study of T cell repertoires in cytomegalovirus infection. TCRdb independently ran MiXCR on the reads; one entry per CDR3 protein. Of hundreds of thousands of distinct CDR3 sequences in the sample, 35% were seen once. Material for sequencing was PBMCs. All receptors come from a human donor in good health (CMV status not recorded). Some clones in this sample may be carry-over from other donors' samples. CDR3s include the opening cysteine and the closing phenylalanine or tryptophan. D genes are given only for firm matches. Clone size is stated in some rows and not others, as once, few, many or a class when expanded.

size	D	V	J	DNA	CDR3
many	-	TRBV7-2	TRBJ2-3	TGTGCCAGCAGCTCGGATGCTAGCACAGATACGCAGTATTTT	CASSSDASTDTQYF
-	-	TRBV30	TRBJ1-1	TGTGCCTGGAGGAAGGGGGTAGACACTGAAGCTTTCTTT	CAWRKGVDTEAFF
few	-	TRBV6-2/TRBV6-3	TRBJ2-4	TGTGCCAGCACTCAGGACCTACTCCTAGCCAAAAACATTCAGTACTTC	CASTQDLLLAKNIQYF
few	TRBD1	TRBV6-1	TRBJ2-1	TGTGCCAGCAGGGGACAGATCTACAATGAGCAGTTCTTC	CASRGQIYNEQFF
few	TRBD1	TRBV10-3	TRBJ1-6	TGTGCCATCAGTGATAATACGGGACAGGGCTCCCCCCTCCACTTT	CAISDNTGQGSPLHF
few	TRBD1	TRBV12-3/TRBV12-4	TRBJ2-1	TGTGCCAGCAGTCTCCTGGACAGGTGGGGCAATGAGCAGTTCTTC	CASSLLDRWGNEQFF
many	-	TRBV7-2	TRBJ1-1	TGTGCCAGCAAACGGGAAATTCGGAACGATTGGATAGGAGCTTTCTTT	CASKREIRNDWIGAFF
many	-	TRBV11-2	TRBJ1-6	TGTGCCAGCAGCCGGGACCGAGGGAATTCACCCCTCCACTTT	CASSRDRGNSPLHF
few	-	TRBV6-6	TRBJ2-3	TGTGCCAGCAGTTACGAGGGCGAGAGCACAGATACGCAGTATTTT	CASSYEGESTDTQYF
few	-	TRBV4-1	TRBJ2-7	TGCGCCAGCAGCCAAGGTTCCGGACAGTCCTACGAGCAGTACTTC	CASSQGSGQSYEQYF
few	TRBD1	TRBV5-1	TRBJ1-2	TGCGCCAGCAGCCCTTTTAGGGACAGGGGAAATCAGGATGGCTACACCTTC	CASSPFRDRGNQDGYTF
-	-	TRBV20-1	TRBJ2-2	TGCAGTGCTAGAGACGGGTTCACCGGGGAGCTGTTTTTT	CSARDGFTGELFF
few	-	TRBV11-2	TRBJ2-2	TGTGCCAGCAGCTTAGTTCGGGGACACACGAACACCGGGGAGCTGTTTTTT	CASSLVRGHTNTGELFF
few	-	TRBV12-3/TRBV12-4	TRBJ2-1	TGTGCCAGCAGTTTCCGAGCGGACAGCTCCTACAATGAGCAGTTCTTC	CASSFRADSSYNEQFF
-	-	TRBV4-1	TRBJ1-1	TGCGCCAGCAGCCAACTCACTGAAGCTTTCTTT	CASSQLTEAFF
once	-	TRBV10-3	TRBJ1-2	TGTGCCATCAGTAAGATCACTAACCCCGGGACACCAGAAATCTATGGCTACACCTTC	CAISKITNPGTPEIYGYTF
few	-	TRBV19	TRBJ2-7	TGTGCCAGTACCCCGGGGGAGAACTCCTACGAGCAGTACTTC	CASTPGENSYEQYF
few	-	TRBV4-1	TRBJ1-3	TGCGCCAGCAGCCAACAGAGCTCTGGAAACACCATATATTTT	CASSQQSSGNTIYF
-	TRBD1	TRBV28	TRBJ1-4	TGTGCCAGCAGTTCGACAGGGGATTTTAATGAAAAACTGTTTTTT	CASSSTGDFNEKLFF
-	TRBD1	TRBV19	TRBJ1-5	TGTGCCAGTACCACAGGGGCGTACCATCAGCCCCAGCATTTT	CASTTGAYHQPQHF
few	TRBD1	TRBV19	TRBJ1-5	TGTGCCAGTAGTATACAGACAGGGGGCAATCAGCCCCAGCATTTT	CASSIQTGGNQPQHF
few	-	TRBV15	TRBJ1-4	TGTGCCACCAGCAGGGGGGCAGGTAATGAAAAACTGTTTTTT	CATSRGAGNEKLFF
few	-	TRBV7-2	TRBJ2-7	TGTGCCAGCAGCCCTTTTGGGGGTAGCTCCTACGAGCAGTACTTC	CASSPFGGSSYEQYF
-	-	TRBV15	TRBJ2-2	TGTGCCACCAGCAGAGATCCCACACTGAACACCGGGGAGCTGTTTTTT	CATSRDPTLNTGELFF
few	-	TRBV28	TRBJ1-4	TGTGCCAGCAGTAGCTCGAGTGCGGATGAAAAACTGTTTTTT	CASSSSSADEKLFF
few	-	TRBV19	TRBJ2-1	TGTGCCACCAAATGGGGGGAGTCGTTAAATGAGCAGTTCTTC	CATKWGESLNEQFF
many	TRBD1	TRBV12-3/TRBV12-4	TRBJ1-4	TGTGCCAGCAGCCCCGGACAGGGGTATGAAAAACTGTTTTTT	CASSPGQGYEKLFF
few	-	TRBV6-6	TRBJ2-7	TGTGCCAGCAGTTACTCGAGGTTCTACGAGCAGTACTTC	CASSYSRFYEQYF
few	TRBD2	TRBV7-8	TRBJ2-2	TGTGCCAGCAGCTTAGACGGCGGGGGGGCCACCGGGGAGCTGTTTTTT	CASSLDGGGATGELFF
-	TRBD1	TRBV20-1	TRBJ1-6	TGCAGTTCTAGGGGCCCCCAGGGGGCTAAAAATTCACCCCTCCACTTT	CSSRGPQGAKNSPLHF
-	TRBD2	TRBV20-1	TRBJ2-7	TGCAGTGCTAGAGATGGGACTAGCGGGTACGAGCAGTACTTC	CSARDGTSGYEQYF
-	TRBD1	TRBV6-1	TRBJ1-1	TGTGCCAGCAAAGGACAGGGACACGACACTGAAGCTTTCTTT	CASKGQGHDTEAFF
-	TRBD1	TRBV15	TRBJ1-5	TGTGCCACCGGGACAGGGGGTGACGATCAGCCCCAGCATTTT	CATGTGGDDQPQHF
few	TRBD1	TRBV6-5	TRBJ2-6	TGTGCCAGCAGTCCCGGGACAGGAGACTCTGGGGCCAACGTCCTGACTTTC	CASSPGTGDSGANVLTF
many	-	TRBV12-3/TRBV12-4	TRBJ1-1	TGTGCCAGCAGTTTAGGTGTCTTGAACACTGAAGCTTTCTTT	CASSLGVLNTEAFF
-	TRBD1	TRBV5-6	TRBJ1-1	TGTGCCAGCAGCTTGGAGGTGACAGGGGAGAGGACTGAAGCTTTCTTT	CASSLEVTGERTEAFF
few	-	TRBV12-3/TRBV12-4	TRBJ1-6	TGTGCCAGCAGTTTGTACATACCAGGGTCACCCCTCCACTTT	CASSLYIPGSPLHF
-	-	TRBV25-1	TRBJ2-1	TGTGCCAGCAGTGAGGGTAAACAGGGCCACTACAATGAGCAGTTCTTC	CASSEGKQGHYNEQFF
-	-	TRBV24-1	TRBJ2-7	TGTGCCACCAGTGATCCGACGCTGCTCGAGCAGTACTTC	CATSDPTLLEQYF
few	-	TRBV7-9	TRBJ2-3	TGTGCCAGCAGCGCTGGACAGAGCCAAGGGTATACGCAGTATTTT	CASSAGQSQGYTQYF
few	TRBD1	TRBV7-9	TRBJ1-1	TGTGCCAGCAGCCGGGGGACAGTTTCGAACACTGAAGCTTTCTTT	CASSRGTVSNTEAFF
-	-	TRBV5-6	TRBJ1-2	TGTGCCAGCAGCCCCGGAGGGGGATTAGCTAACTATGGCTACACCTTC	CASSPGGGLANYGYTF
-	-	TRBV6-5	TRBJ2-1	TGTGCCAGCAGTTACTCAGGACCCAGGAGTGAGCAGTTCTTC	CASSYSGPRSEQFF
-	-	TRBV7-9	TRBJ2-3	TGTGCCAGCAGCCACAGGGGGGGAGGCACAGATACGCAGTATTTT	CASSHRGGGTDTQYF
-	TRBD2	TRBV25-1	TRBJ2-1	TGTGCCAGCAGTGACCCATCCCCCGGGAGGGCCAGGGAGCAGTTCTTC	CASSDPSPGRAREQFF
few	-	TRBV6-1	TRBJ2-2	TGTGCCAGCAGTGAAATAGTGGGACCCAACGGGGAGCTGTTTTTT	CASSEIVGPNGELFF
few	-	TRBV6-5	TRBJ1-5	TGTGCCAGCAGTTACGTTCGGCCGCATCAGCCCCAGCATTTT	CASSYVRPHQPQHF